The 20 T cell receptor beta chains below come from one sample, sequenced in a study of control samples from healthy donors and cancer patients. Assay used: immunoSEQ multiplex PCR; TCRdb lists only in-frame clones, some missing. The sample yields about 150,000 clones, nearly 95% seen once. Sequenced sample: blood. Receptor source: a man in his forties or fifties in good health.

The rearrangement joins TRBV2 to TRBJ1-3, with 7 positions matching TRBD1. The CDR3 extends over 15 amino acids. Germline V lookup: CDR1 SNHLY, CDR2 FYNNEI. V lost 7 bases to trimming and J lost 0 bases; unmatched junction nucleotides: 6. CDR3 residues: CASIPGQYSGNTIYF. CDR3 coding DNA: TGTGCCAGCATCCCGGGACAGTACTCTGGAAACACCATATATTTT.

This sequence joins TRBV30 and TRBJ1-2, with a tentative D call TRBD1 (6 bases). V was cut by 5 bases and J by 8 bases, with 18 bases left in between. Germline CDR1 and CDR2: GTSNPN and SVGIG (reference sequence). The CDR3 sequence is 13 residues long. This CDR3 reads CAWGRSGVSGYTF. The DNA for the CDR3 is TGTGCCTGGGGTAGGTCAGGGGTGAGCGGCTACACCTTC.

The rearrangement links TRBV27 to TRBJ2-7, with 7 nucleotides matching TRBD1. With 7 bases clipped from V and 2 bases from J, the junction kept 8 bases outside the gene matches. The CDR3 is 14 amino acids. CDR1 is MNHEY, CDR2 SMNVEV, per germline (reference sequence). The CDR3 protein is CASKRGLAAYEQYF. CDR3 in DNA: TGTGCCAGCAAAAGGGGGCTAGCAGCCTACGAGCAGTACTTC.

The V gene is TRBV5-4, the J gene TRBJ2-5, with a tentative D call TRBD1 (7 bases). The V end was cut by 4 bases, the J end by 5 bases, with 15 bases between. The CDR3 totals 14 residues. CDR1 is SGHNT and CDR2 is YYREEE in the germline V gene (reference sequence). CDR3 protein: CASSPGGSGETQYF. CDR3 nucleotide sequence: TGTGCCAGCAGCCCAGGGGGGTCCGGGGAGACCCAGTACTTC. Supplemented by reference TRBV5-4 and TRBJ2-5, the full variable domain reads ETGVTQSPTHLIKTRGQQVTLRCSSQSGHNTVSWYQQALGQGPQFIFQYYREEENGRGNFPPRFSGLQFPNYSSELNVNALELDDSALYLCASSPGGSGETQYFGPGTRLLVL.

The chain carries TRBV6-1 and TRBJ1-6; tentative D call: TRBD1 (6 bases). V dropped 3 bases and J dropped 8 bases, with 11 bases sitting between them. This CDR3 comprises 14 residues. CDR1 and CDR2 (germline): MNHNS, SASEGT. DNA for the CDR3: TGTGCCAGCAGTGAGGGCAGGGGTCATTCACCCCTCCACTTT. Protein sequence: CASSEGRGHSPLHF.

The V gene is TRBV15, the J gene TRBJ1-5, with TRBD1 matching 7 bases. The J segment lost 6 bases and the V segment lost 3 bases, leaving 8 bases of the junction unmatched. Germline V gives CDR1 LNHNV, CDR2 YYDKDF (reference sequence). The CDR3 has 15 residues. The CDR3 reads CATSSWDRKGQPQHF. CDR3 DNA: TGTGCCACCAGCAGCTGGGACAGAAAGGGTCAGCCCCAGCATTTT.

In DNA form, the CDR3 reads TGTGCCAGCAGCCAAGATATTGAGACTAGCGGTTACAATGAGCAGTTCTTC. Amino acids: CASSQDIETSGYNEQFF. V gene TRBV3-1 (or the pseudogene TRBV3-2) combines with J gene TRBJ2-1; 9 nucleotides align to TRBD2. V shed 0 bases and J 4 bases; nucleotides not matched to a gene: 7. Germline CDR1 LGHDT, CDR2 YNNKEL (reference sequence). The CDR3 has 17 residues.

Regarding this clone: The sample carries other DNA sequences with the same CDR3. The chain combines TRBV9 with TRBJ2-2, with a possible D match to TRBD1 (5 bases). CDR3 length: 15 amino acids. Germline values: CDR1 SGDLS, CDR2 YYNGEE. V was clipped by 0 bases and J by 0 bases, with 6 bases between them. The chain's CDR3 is CASSVVGANTGELFF. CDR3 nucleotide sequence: TGTGCCAGCAGCGTAGTAGGGGCGAACACCGGGGAGCTGTTTTTT.

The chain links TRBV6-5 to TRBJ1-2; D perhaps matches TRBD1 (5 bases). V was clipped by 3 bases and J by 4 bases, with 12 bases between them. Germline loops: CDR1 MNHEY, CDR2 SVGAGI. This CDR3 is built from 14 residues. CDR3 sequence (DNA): TGTGCCAGCAGTTATTTGGGGCCGTCCTATGGCTACACCTTC. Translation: CASSYLGPSYGYTF.

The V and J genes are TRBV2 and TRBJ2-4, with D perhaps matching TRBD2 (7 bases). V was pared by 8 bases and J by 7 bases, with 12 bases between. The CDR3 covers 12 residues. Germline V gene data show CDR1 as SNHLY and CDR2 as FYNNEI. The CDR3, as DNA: TGTGCCAGCCTACAGGGAGGGAACATTCAGTACTTC. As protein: CASLQGGNIQYF.

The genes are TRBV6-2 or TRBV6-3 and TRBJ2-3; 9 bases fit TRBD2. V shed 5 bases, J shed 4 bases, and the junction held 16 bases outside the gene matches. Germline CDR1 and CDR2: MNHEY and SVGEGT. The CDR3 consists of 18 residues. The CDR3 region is CASSAPRGWRTSADTQYF. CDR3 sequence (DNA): TGTGCCAGCAGTGCCCCCCGGGGTTGGCGGACTAGCGCAGATACGCAGTATTTT.

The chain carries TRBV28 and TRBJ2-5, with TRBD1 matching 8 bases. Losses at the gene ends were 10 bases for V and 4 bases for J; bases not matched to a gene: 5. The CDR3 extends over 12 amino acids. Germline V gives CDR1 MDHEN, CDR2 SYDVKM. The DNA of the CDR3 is TGTGCCATCAAACAGGGGGGAGAGACCCAGTACTTC. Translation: CAIKQGGETQYF.

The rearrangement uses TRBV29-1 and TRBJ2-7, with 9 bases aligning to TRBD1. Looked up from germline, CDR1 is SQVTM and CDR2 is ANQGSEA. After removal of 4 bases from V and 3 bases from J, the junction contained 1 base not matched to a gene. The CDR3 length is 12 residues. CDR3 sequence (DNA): TGCAGCGTTGGACAGGGGGGCTACGAGCAGTACTTC. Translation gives CSVGQGGYEQYF.

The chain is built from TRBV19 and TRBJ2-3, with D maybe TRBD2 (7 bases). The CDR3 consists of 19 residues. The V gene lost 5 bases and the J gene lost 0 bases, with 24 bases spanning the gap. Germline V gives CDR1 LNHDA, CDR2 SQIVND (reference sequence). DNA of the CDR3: TGTGCCAGTAGTGCCCGGGGGCTAGCGGATCCTTCTAGCACAGATACGCAGTATTTT. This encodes CASSARGLADPSSTDTQYF.

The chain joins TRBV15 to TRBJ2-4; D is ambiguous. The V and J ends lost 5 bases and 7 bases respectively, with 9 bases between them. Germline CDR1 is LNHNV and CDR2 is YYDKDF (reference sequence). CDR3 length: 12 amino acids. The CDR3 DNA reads TGTGCCACCAGCGAAGGGCGGAACATTCAGTACTTC. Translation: CATSEGRNIQYF. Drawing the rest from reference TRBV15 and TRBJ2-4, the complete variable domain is DAMVIQNPRYQVTQFGKPVTLSCSQTLNHNVMYWYQQKSSQAPKLLFHYYDKDFNNEADTPDNFQSRRPNTSFCFLDIRSPGLGDTAMYLCATSEGRNIQYFGAGTRLSVL.

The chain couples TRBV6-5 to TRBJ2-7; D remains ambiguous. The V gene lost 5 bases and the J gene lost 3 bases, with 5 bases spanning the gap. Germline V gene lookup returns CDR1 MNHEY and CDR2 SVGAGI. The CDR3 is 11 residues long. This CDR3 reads CASSRVYEQYF. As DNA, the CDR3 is TGTGCCAGCAGTCGCGTCTACGAGCAGTACTTC.

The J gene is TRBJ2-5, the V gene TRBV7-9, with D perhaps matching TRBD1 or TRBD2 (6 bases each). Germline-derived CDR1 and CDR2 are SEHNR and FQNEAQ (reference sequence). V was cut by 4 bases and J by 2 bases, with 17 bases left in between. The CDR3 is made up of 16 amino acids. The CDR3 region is CASSSNPGGPQETQYF. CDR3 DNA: TGTGCCAGCAGCTCAAATCCTGGGGGGCCGCAAGAGACCCAGTACTTC.

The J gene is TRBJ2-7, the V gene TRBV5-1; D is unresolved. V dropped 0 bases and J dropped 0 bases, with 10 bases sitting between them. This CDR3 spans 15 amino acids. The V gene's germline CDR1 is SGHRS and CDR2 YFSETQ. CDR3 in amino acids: CASSLVGRTSYEQYF. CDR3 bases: TGCGCCAGCAGCTTGGTGGGCAGGACCTCCTACGAGCAGTACTTC.

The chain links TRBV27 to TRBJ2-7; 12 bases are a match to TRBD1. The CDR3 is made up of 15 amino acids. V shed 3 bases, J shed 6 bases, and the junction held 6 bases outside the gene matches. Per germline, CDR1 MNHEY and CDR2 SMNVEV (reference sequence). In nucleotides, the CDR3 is TGTGCCAGCAGTTTTGGGACAGGGGGCATTGGCGAGCAGTACTTC. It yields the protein CASSFGTGGIGEQYF.

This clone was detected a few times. CDR3 in amino acids: CASNPGATQYF. DNA for the CDR3: TGTGCCAGCAACCCCGGAGCGACCCAGTACTTC. The J gene is TRBJ2-5, the V gene TRBV3-1 (or the pseudogene TRBV3-2); D is undetermined. The germline V gene encodes CDR1 LGHDT and CDR2 YNNKEL (reference sequence). Trimming took off 7 bases at V and 7 bases at J, with 10 bases between the two ends. There are 11 residues in the CDR3.